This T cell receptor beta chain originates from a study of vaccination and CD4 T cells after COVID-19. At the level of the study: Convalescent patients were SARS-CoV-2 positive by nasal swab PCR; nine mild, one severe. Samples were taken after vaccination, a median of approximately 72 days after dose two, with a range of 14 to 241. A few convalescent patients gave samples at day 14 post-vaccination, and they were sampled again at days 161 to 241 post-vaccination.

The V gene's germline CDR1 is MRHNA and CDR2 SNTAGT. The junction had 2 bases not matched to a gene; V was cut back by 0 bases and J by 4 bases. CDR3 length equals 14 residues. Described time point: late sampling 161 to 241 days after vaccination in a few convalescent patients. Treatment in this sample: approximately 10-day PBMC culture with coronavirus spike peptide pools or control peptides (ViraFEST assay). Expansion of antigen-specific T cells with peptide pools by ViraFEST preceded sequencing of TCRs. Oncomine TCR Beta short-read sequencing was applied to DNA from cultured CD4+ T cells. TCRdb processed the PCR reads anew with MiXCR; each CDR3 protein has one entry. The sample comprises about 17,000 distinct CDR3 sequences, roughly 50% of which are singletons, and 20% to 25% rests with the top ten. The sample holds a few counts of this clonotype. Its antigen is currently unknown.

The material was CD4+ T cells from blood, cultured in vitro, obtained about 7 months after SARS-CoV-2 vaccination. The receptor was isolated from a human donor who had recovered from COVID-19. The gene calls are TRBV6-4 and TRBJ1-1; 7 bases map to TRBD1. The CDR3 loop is CASSDSDRATEAFF. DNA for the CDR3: TGTGCCAGCAGTGACTCCGACAGGGCCACTGAAGCTTTCTTT.